This TCR beta chain originates from a study of shared clonotypes between healthy human individuals (dated by TCRdb to the early 2020s). For the study in its entirety: A couple of women and a few men aged 18 to 49 years were included in the cohort. Per donor, three plates each were used for CD4 naive and CD4 memory, two for CD8 naive, and one for CD8 memory. To estimate repertoire size and how much clonotype sharing occurs between individuals, the study deeply sequenced the blood TCR repertoires of five or six healthy adults. To increase sequencing depth and limit assay-specific biases, different laboratories used diverse techniques to prepare libraries and sequence TCR repertoires. Each donor's leukapheresis produced roughly between roughly 0.85 and 9.5 billion PBMCs.

TCR CDR3 regions were amplified from genomic DNA by multiplex PCR using the deep immunoSEQ assay. Extracted genomic DNA from each cell subset was distributed evenly across all wells of several immunoSEQ 96-well plates, and each plate was treated as a replicate. For sorted subsets, each replicate PCR was loaded with 200 to 250 ng genomic DNA, equivalent to 32,000 or so T cell genomes. Purified libraries were quantified with a Qubit 3.0 fluorometer, sized on a Bioanalyzer 2100, and re-quantified with the KAPA Library Quantification kit. Every immunoSEQ 96-well plate was sequenced on a separate single-read 150-cycle Illumina NextSeq 550 flow cell. The authors processed their data as follows. The immunoSEQ output contained only junctional sequences without quality scores, so filtering could not match that applied to full-length reads. To assign V/J genes and CDR3, sequences were annotated using PyIR, a Python wrapper for IgBLAST v1.9, with IMGT germline references. Reads with weak V/J assignments (E-value above 1e-6), missing CDR3, stop codons, out-of-frame junctions, or ambiguous translated residues were removed. V3J clonotypes were defined as sequences sharing an identical inferred V gene, J gene, and CDR3 amino acid sequence. The percentage overlap between two repertoires was calculated by dividing the number of shared unique clonotypes by the size of the smaller repertoire. RTK rarefaction, the Chao1 estimator, and Recon v2.1 estimates of unobserved clonotypes were used to assess repertoire richness. OLGA was used to compute generation probabilities for all TCRbeta clonotypes that the gDNA method yielded from a few donors. The table was pulled from immuneACCESS by TCRdb, which kept in-frame rearrangements only. Such tables lose some clones; where checked, under half of the loss comes from unresolved V genes, and the rest has no known cause. For V, J and clone size, that table is used; D and trimming come from the DNA. Present in this sample are hundreds of thousands of clones, 74% of which were seen just once. The ten largest clones take up about 9.4% of the sample.

The table lists this clone with many counts. The clone's antigen remains unknown. No clone much larger than this one lies a single base away; base qualities are absent. V is cut by 2 bases and J by 6 bases, and the space between the germline ends is 8 bases. The germline V gene specifies MDHEN as CDR1 and SYDVKM as CDR2. Including cysteine and phenylalanine, the CDR3 has 13 amino acids. The retained sequence is limited to the CDR3, 39 bases, with the frame set at the first base. On the study overall, not on this receptor specifically: Even with the large sequencing depth, rarefaction of the sorted-subset datasets indicated that sequencing was incomplete. Based on pairwise subsampling, the degree of clonotype sharing among donors was expected to be affected by sequencing depth. Naive subsets generally had larger estimated clonotype richness than memory subsets did. Compared with non-shared clonotypes, the clonotypes found in all four sorted-subset donors had higher generation probabilities. Roughly 5% of naive CD4, 3.5% of naive CD8, about 2.1% of memory CD4, and 0.35% to 0.4% of memory CD8 clonotypes were shared across a few donors. Only blood was sampled, and tissue TCR repertoires likely differ from those in blood. Because the study included only a small number of donors, the genetic and exposure-history diversity represented was limited.

Donors were healthy HIV-negative adults with no recently reported acute infections or vaccinations. All donors were Caucasian adults living in Nashville, Tennessee, USA. CD4+ T cells were enriched by magnetic negative selection, after which naive cells were positively selected on CD45RA and the negative fraction was taken as the memory subset. Blood was collected by leukapheresis, and PBMCs were isolated by Ficoll-Histopaque density gradient centrifugation and then cryopreserved in liquid nitrogen vapor phase. Purity and quantity of every magnetically sorted T cell population were checked by analytical flow cytometry. From each sorted fraction, genomic DNA was isolated and quantified by UV absorbance on a Nanodrop 2000c.

The receptor comes from a young man in good health. This receptor chain uses TRBV28 and TRBJ2-4; possibly the D gene is TRBD1, per 6 matching bases. Material: memory CD4+ T cells sorted from blood. The meaning of the sample's cell subset or site label: CD45RA-negative fraction. The base sequence is TGTGCCAGCAGTTTACCAGGGGTAAACATTCAGTACTTC. This sequence encodes CASSLPGVNIQYF.